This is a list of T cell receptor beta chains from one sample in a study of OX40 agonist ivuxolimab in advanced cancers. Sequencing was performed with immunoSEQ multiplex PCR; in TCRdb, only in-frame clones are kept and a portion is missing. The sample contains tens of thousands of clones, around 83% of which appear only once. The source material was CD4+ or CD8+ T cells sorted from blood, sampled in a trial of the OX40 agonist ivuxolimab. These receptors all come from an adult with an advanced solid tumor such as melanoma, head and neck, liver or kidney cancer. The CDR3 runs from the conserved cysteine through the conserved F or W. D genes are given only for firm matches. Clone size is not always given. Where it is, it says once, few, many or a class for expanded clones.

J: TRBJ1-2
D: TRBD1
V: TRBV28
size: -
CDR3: CASSLTGGIGYGYTF
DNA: TGTGCCAGCAGTCTCACAGGGGGTATAGGCTATGGCTACACCTTC

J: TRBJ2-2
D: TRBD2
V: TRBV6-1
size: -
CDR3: CASRLAGGLRELFF
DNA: TGTGCCAGCAGACTAGCGGGGGGTTTGAGGGAGCTGTTTTTT

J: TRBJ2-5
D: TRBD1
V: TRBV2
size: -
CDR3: CARTGNGKETQYF
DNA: TGTGCCAGGACAGGGAATGGAAAGGAGACCCAGTACTTC

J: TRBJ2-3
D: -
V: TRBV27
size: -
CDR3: CASSLTGRSQGGTQYF
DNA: TGTGCCAGCAGTTTAACCGGGCGGTCCCAAGGTGGTACGCAGTATTTT

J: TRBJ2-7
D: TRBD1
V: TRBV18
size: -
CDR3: CASSPRQGTYEQYF
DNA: TGTGCCAGCTCACCACGACAGGGAACCTACGAGCAGTACTTC

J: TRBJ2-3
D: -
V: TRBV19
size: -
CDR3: CASSFSAGAQSSGTQYF
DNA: TGTGCCAGTAGTTTTTCCGCGGGGGCTCAATCTAGTGGTACGCAGTATTTT

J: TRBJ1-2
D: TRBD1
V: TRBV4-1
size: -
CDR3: CASSQDWGGQDGGYTF
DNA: TGCGCCAGCAGCCAAGATTGGGGTGGACAGGACGGGGGCTACACCTTC

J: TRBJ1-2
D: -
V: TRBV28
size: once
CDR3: CASSSVGGTTYGYTF
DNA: TGTGCCAGCAGTTCCGTCGGAGGGACAACCTATGGCTACACCTTC

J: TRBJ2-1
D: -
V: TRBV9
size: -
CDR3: CASSEERMSSYNEQFF
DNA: TGTGCCAGCAGCGAGGAGAGAATGAGCTCCTACAATGAGCAGTTCTTC

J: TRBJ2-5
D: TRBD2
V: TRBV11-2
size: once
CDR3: CASSPRGLRQETQYF
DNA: TGTGCCAGCAGCCCGCGGGGGTTGAGGCAAGAGACCCAGTACTTC

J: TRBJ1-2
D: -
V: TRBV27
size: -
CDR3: CASSLSPLTVNYGYTF
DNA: TGTGCCAGCAGTCTTTCCCCGCTAACCGTTAACTATGGCTACACCTTC

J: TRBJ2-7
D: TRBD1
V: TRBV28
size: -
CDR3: CASSFSDRAVQYF
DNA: TGTGCCAGCAGTTTTTCGGACAGGGCGGTGCAGTACTTC

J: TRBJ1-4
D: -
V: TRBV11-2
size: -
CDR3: CAAASGAGEKLFF
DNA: TGTGCCGCAGCTTCTGGGGCCGGTGAAAAACTGTTTTTT

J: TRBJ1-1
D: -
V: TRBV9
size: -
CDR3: CASSVSQANTEAFF
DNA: TGTGCCAGCAGCGTATCCCAGGCAAACACTGAAGCTTTCTTT

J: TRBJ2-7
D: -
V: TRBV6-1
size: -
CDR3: CASSEWTQNEQYF
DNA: TGTGCCAGCAGTGAGTGGACACAGAACGAGCAGTACTTC

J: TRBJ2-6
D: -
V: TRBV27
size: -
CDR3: CASSPPEEASGANVLTF
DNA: TGTGCCAGCAGTCCCCCCGAAGAGGCCTCTGGGGCCAACGTCCTGACTTTC

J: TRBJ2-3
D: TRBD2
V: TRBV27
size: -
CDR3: CASRRGRMDTQYF
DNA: TGTGCCAGCAGGCGGGGGAGAATGGATACGCAGTATTTT

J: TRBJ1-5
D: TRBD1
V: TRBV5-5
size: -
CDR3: CASSSGQGQRNQPQHF
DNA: TGTGCCAGCAGCTCGGGACAGGGACAAAGGAACCAGCCCCAGCATTTT

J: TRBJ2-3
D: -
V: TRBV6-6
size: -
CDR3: CASSYSGQGSTDTQYF
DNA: TGTGCCAGCAGTTACTCAGGGCAGGGCAGCACAGATACGCAGTATTTT

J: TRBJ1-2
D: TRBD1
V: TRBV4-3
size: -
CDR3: CASSQDRGTGRGYTF
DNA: TGCGCCAGCAGCCAAGATCGGGGGACAGGGCGAGGCTACACCTTC

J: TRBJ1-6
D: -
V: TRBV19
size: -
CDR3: CASSIGASYNSPLHF
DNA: TGTGCCAGTAGTATTGGGGCTTCCTATAATTCACCCCTCCACTTT

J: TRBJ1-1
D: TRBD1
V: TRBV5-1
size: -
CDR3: CASSQTGSDTEAFF
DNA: TGCGCCAGCAGTCAGACAGGGTCAGACACTGAAGCTTTCTTT

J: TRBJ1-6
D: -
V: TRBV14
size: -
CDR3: CASSGAVIYNSPLHF
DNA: TGTGCCAGCAGTGGGGCTGTAATCTATAATTCACCCCTCCACTTT

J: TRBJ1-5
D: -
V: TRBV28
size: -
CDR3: CASRLTGNQPQHF
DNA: TGTGCCAGCAGGCTGACAGGAAACCAGCCCCAGCATTTT

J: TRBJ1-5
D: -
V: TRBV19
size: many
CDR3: CASSTGRSQPQHF
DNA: TGTGCCAGTAGTACTGGTAGGTCTCAGCCCCAGCATTTT

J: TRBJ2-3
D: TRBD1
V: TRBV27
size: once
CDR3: CASSPGQGRADTQYF
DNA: TGTGCCAGCAGTCCCGGACAGGGGCGCGCAGATACGCAGTATTTT

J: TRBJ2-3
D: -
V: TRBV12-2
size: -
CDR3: CASRLAHRGSTDTQYF
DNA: TGTGCAAGTCGCTTAGCGCACAGGGGTTCCACAGATACGCAGTATTTT

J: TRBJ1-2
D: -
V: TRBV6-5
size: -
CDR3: CASSRGNYGYTF
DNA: TGTGCCAGCAGCCGGGGGAACTATGGCTACACCTTC

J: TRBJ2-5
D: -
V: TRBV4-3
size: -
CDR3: CASSQEPPGQRGLGETQYF
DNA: TGCGCCAGCAGCCAAGAGCCCCCAGGGCAACGGGGGCTCGGGGAGACCCAGTACTTC

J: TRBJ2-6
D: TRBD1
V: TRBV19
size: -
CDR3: CASSIDPPTGAGANVLTF
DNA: TGTGCCAGTAGTATAGACCCTCCAACAGGGGCTGGGGCCAACGTCCTGACTTTC

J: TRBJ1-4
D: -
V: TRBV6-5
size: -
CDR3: CASSRAFPNEKLFF
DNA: TGTGCCAGCAGCAGGGCTTTTCCCAATGAAAAACTGTTTTTT

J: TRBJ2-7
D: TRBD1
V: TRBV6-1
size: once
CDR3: CASSKGTGVLYEQYF
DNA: TGTGCCAGCAGTAAAGGGACAGGGGTTTTATACGAGCAGTACTTC

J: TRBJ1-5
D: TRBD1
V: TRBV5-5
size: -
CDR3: CASSPQGGEGQPQHF
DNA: TGTGCCAGCAGTCCCCAGGGGGGCGAGGGTCAGCCCCAGCATTTT

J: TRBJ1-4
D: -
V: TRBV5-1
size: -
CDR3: CASSLDPTEKLFF
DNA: TGCGCCAGCAGCTTGGACCCCACGGAAAAACTGTTTTTT

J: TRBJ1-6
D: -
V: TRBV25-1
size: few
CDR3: CASSEFGIGSPLHF
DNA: TGTGCCAGCAGTGAATTCGGGATAGGTTCACCCCTCCACTTT

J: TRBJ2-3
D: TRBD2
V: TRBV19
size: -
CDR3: CASNSGGGTDTQYF
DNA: TGTGCCAGTAATAGCGGGGGAGGCACAGATACGCAGTATTTT

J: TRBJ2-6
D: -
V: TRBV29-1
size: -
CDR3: CSVGGVGANVLTF
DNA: TGCAGCGTTGGGGGAGTTGGGGCCAACGTCCTGACTTTC

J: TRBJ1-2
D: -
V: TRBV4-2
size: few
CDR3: CASSQDPGVSGYTF
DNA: TGTGCCAGCAGCCAAGATCCAGGGGTAAGCGGCTACACCTTC

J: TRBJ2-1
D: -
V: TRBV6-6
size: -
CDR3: CASSYSTWDDPGEQFF
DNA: TGTGCCAGCAGTTACTCGACCTGGGACGACCCAGGGGAGCAGTTCTTC

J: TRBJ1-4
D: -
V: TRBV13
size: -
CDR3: CASRGWEKLFF
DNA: TGTGCCAGCAGGGGTTGGGAAAAACTGTTTTTT

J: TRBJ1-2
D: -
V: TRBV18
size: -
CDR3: CASSPAVVHPDGYTF
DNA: TGTGCCAGCTCACCAGCAGTAGTTCATCCGGATGGCTACACCTTC

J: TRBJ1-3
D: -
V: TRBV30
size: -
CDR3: CAWSRTENTIYF
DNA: TGTGCCTGGAGTAGAACGGAAAACACCATATATTTT

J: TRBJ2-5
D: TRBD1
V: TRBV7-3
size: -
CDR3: CASSLIGGQGASETQYF
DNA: TGTGCCAGCAGCTTAATCGGCGGACAGGGGGCTTCAGAGACCCAGTACTTC

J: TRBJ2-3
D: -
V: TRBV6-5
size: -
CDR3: CASSYYSGSTDTQYF
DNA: TGTGCCAGCAGTTATTACTCAGGCAGCACAGATACGCAGTATTTT

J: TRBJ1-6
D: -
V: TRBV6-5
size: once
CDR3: CASSYNPPRSNSPLHF
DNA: TGTGCCAGCAGTTATAATCCCCCACGATCAAATTCACCCCTCCACTTT

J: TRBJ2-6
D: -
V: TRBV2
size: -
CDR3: CASSEGQANVLTF
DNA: TGTGCCAGCAGTGAAGGTCAGGCCAACGTCCTGACTTTC

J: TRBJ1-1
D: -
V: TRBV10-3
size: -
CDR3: CASSTTANTEAFF
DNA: TGTGCCTCATCAACTACCGCGAACACTGAAGCTTTCTTT

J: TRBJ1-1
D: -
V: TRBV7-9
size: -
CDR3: CASSPDGRRTNTEAFF
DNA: TGTGCCAGCAGCCCGGACGGGCGGCGGACGAACACTGAAGCTTTCTTT

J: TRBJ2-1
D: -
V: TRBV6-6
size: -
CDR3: CASTMDRWGNEQFF
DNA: TGTGCCAGCACGATGGACCGGTGGGGCAATGAGCAGTTCTTC

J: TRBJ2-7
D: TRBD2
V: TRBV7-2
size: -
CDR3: CASSQEAGGVGF
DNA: TGTGCCAGCAGTCAGGAGGCGGGGGGAGTGGGATTC

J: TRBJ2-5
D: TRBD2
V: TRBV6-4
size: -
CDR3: CASSELAGETQYF
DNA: TGTGCCAGCAGTGAGCTAGCGGGAGAGACCCAGTACTTC

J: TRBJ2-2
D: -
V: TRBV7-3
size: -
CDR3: CASSLGETNTGELFF
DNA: TGTGCCAGCAGCTTAGGGGAAACGAACACCGGGGAGCTGTTTTTT

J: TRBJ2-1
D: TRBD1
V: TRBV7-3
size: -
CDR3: CASSTFLGTVYNEQFF
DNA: TGTGCCAGCAGCACTTTTCTCGGGACAGTATACAATGAGCAGTTCTTC